This entry lists 27 T cell receptor beta chains sequenced from one sample in a study of technical replicates of blood from a few donors. Profiling relied on immunoSEQ multiplex PCR, and the TCRdb table lists in-frame clones only, not all of them. The data show around 68,000 clones, roughly nine tenths seen once. The sequenced sample was T cells isolated from PBMCs. The receptors originated from a human donor in good health. Some clones in this sample may be carry-over from other donors' samples.

This clone was observed a single time. This sequence joins TRBV18 and TRBJ2-7; 7 bases align to TRBD1. The CDR3 extends over 14 amino acids. V gave up 5 bases and J gave up 5 bases; unmatched junction bases: 9. Germline CDR1 KGHSH, CDR2 LQKENI. The CDR3 reads CASSGDSTFHEQYF. In nucleotides, the CDR3 is TGTGCCAGCTCAGGGGACAGTACGTTCCACGAGCAGTACTTC.

The chain joins TRBV9 to TRBJ1-2; tentatively, D is TRBD1 (5 bases). The V gene's germline CDR1 is SGDLS and CDR2 YYNGEE. The V end lost 3 bases, the J end lost 0 bases, and 12 bases lay between the germline ends. CDR3 length: 15 residues. The CDR3 region is CASSAPTDANYGYTF. The CDR3 DNA follows: TGTGCCAGCAGCGCACCGACAGACGCTAACTATGGCTACACCTTC.

The chain couples TRBV28 to TRBJ2-7; 11 positions agree with TRBD2. Germline V gives CDR1 MDHEN, CDR2 SYDVKM. This CDR3 is built from 24 residues. The trim removed 3 bases at V and 0 bases at J, leaving 28 bases unmatched. CDR3 in amino acids: CASSFSGVAFSGRDRHLSSYEQYF. The CDR3 DNA is TGTGCCAGCAGTTTTTCAGGGGTAGCGTTTAGCGGGAGGGATAGACACCTAAGCTCCTACGAGCAGTACTTC.

The CDR3 protein is CASSLESADTQYF. For the CDR3, the DNA is TGTGCCAGCAGCTTAGAATCGGCAGATACGCAGTATTTT. The gene calls are TRBV7-6 and TRBJ2-3; unclear D gene. The CDR3 sequence is 13 residues long. Trimming shortened V by 1 base and J by 4 bases, and 6 bases separated the two germline ends. Germline V CDR1 and CDR2: SGHVS, FNYEAQ.

V usage is TRBV4-2 and J usage is TRBJ2-1, with TRBD2 matching 9 bases. In germline, CDR1 is LGHNA, CDR2 YNFKEQ. Germline trimming cut 4 bases from V and 6 bases from J; bases unmatched to any gene: 7. The CDR3 contains 15 residues. The CDR3 DNA sequence: TGTGCCAGCAGCCCCTACGAGCGGGAGGCCAATGAGCAGTTCTTC. The encoded protein is CASSPYEREANEQFF.

The chain is built from TRBV14 and TRBJ2-2, with TRBD2 identical over 10 bases. With V trimmed by 6 bases and J by 1 base, 2 bases remained unmatched. The CDR3 extends over 15 amino acids. The V gene's germline CDR1 is SGHDN and CDR2 FVKESK. The CDR3 DNA follows: TGTGCCAGCAGGCGGACTAGCGGGAACACCGGGGAGCTGTTTTTT. It translates to CASRRTSGNTGELFF.

V usage is TRBV5-1 and J usage is TRBJ1-1; no clear D. CDR1 is SGHRS, CDR2 YFSETQ, per germline. The germline V and J ends were trimmed by 2 bases and 1 base, with 9 bases remaining between them. CDR3 size: 14 residues. The chain's CDR3 is CASSFERSNTEAFF. In nucleotides, the CDR3 is TGCGCCAGCAGCTTCGAACGGTCGAACACTGAAGCTTTCTTT.

The count of this clone is one. This chain connects TRBV27 to TRBJ1-4; D is ambiguous. Trimming shortened V by 5 bases and J by 7 bases, and 23 bases separated the two germline ends. Germline loops: CDR1 MNHEY, CDR2 SMNVEV (reference sequence). The CDR3 loop spans 17 amino acids. This CDR3 reads CASSTTGKVSLVEKLFF. CDR3 bases: TGTGCCAGCAGTACCACCGGGAAAGTTAGTCTTGTTGAAAAACTGTTTTTT.

This chain joins TRBV6-1 and TRBJ1-3; possible D gene TRBD1, 6 bases. The CDR3 is 16 amino acids. V lost 2 bases and J 3 bases, leaving 14 bases between the germline ends. Germline V lookup: CDR1 MNHNS, CDR2 SASEGT. The CDR3 sequence is CASSERPRGYGNTIYF. For the CDR3, the DNA is TGTGCCAGCAGTGAAAGGCCCAGGGGTTATGGAAACACCATATATTTT.

In this sample, this clone turned up a few times. This chain joins TRBV5-1 and TRBJ1-1; 8 bases match TRBD1. The ends lost 4 bases at V and 7 bases at J; junction bases unmatched: 6. Germline CDR1 and CDR2: SGHRS and YFSETQ. This CDR3 comprises 13 residues. For the CDR3, the DNA is TGCGCCAGCAGCCCGGACAGGGCCGATGAAGCTTTCTTT. Amino acid sequence: CASSPDRADEAFF.

The chain uses TRBV19 and TRBJ2-7; 9 bases align to TRBD2. V shed 10 bases and J 2 bases; nucleotides not matched to a gene: 9. The germline V gene has CDR1 LNHDA and CDR2 SQIVND (reference sequence). The CDR3 is 14 amino acids. CDR3 in amino acids: CATRGSGGTYEQYF. CDR3 bases: TGTGCCACCCGGGGTAGCGGGGGCACCTACGAGCAGTACTTC.

V gene TRBV6-5 combines with J gene TRBJ1-1; 7 bases align to TRBD1. J was trimmed by 3 bases and V by 5 bases; bases with no gene match: 9. Germline loops: CDR1 MNHEY, CDR2 SVGAGI. The CDR3 contains 15 residues. The CDR3 reads CASSPDRVFYTEAFF. CDR3 DNA: TGTGCCAGCAGTCCCGACAGGGTTTTTTACACTGAAGCTTTCTTT.

This sequence joins TRBV19 and TRBJ1-1, with 10 positions matching TRBD1. The germline CDR1 and CDR2 sequences are LNHDA and SQIVND (reference sequence). This CDR3 is built from 18 residues. Germline trimming cut 5 bases from V and 0 bases from J; bases unmatched to any gene: 12. The CDR3 spells CASSLISLDRGMNTEAFF. The CDR3 nucleotides are TGTGCCAGTAGTTTGATATCCCTGGACAGGGGGATGAACACTGAAGCTTTCTTT.

This clone was found once. The gene calls are TRBV9 and TRBJ2-2, with a possible D match to TRBD2 (6 bases). CDR3 size: 20 residues. CDR1 is SGDLS, CDR2 YYNGEE, per germline. Trimming removed 3 bases at V and 4 bases at J, with 28 bases between. CDR3 sequence (DNA): TGTGCCAGCAGCGGGAGGGGAGAGGGCTCAGGGAAGGTAGGCACCGGGGAGCTGTTTTTT. It is translated as CASSGRGEGSGKVGTGELFF.

This sequence joins TRBV11-1 and TRBJ2-7; the match to TRBD1 covers 7 bases. Trimming cost V 5 bases and J 2 bases; bases outside gene matches: 6. The CDR3 consists of 14 residues. The germline V gene encodes CDR1 SGHAT and CDR2 FQDESV (reference sequence). The CDR3 here is CASSPRDRPYEQYF. The CDR3 DNA sequence: TGTGCCAGCAGCCCCCGGGACAGACCCTACGAGCAGTACTTC.

This clone was seen a single time. For the CDR3, the DNA is TGTGCCATTAGGAGGATTTTCTATGGCTACACCTTC. Translation: CAIRRIFYGYTF. The chain has TRBV7-2 and TRBJ1-2; no firm D call. Trimming took off 10 bases at V and 4 bases at J, with 13 bases between the two ends. Germline V gives CDR1 SGHTA, CDR2 FQGNSA. The CDR3 is made up of 12 amino acids.

This chain uses TRBV5-1 with TRBJ2-1; TRBD2 might be the D (6 bases). Germline V gives CDR1 SGHRS, CDR2 YFSETQ. The CDR3 loop spans 15 amino acids. V lost 0 bases, J lost 7 bases, and 14 bases lay in between. The CDR3 region is CASSLAPGSSNEQFF. The CDR3 DNA follows: TGCGCCAGCAGCTTGGCCCCCGGGAGTTCGAATGAGCAGTTCTTC.

This clone was found once. The rearrangement joins TRBV25-1 to TRBJ2-6; possibly TRBD1 for D (6 bases). V lost 4 bases, J lost 4 bases, and 11 bases lay in between. CDR3 length equals 15 residues. CDR1 is MGHDK, CDR2 SYGVNS, per germline. In DNA form, the CDR3 reads TGTGCCAGCAGTGTCACAGGGCCCGGGGCCAACGTCCTGACTTTC. The encoded protein is CASSVTGPGANVLTF.

The chain employs TRBV4-2 and TRBJ2-2; TRBD2 aligns across 10 bases. The trim removed 0 bases at V and 1 base at J, leaving 11 bases unmatched. The CDR3 is made up of 20 amino acids. Germline CDR1 is LGHNA and CDR2 is YNFKEQ. For the CDR3, the DNA is TGTGCCAGCAGCCAAGATTGGATGGAGCGGGAGGGCCTGAACACCGGGGAGCTGTTTTTT. As protein: CASSQDWMEREGLNTGELFF.

V gene TRBV4-1 combines with J gene TRBJ2-7, with 7 bases that match TRBD2. CDR1 and CDR2 from the germline V gene are MGHRA and YSYEKL. Trimming took 1 base from V and 0 from J; bases not matched to a gene: 3. The CDR3 is 15 residues long. The CDR3 bases are TGCGCCAGCAGCCAAGGGCGGGGGAGCTCCTACGAGCAGTACTTC. Protein: CASSQGRGSSYEQYF.

This rearrangement joins TRBV9 to TRBJ1-2; 10 bases match TRBD1. This CDR3 region has 14 residues. Losses at the gene ends were 5 bases for V and 8 bases for J; bases not matched to a gene: 9. Germline assignment: CDR1 SGDLS and CDR2 YYNGEE. The CDR3 DNA is TGTGCCAGCAGGGGACAGGGGCCTCCCGGGGGCTACACCTTC. Its translation: CASRGQGPPGGYTF.

The chain couples TRBV28 to TRBJ2-1, with TRBD2 matching over 12 bases. Looked up from germline, CDR1 is MDHEN and CDR2 is SYDVKM. The V segment lost 2 bases and the J segment 0 bases; nucleotides outside the gene matches: 11. This CDR3 has 20 residues. The CDR3 loop is CASSLLWTSGNPFSYNEQFF. In DNA, the CDR3 is TGTGCCAGCAGTTTACTTTGGACTAGCGGGAACCCGTTCTCCTACAATGAGCAGTTCTTC.

This chain uses TRBV6-6 with TRBJ1-2, with D possibly being TRBD1 (5 bases). The CDR3 sequence is 16 residues long. Germline CDR1 is MNHNY and CDR2 is SVGAGI (reference sequence). V was shortened by 2 bases and J by 6 bases, with 19 bases between the two germline ends. In DNA, the CDR3 is TGTGCCAGCAGTTACGAGAGGGCGGGGCGAGGCCATGGCTACACCTTC. Residues: CASSYERAGRGHGYTF.

This chain joins TRBV10-2 and TRBJ2-1; 7 nucleotides align to TRBD2. The CDR3 has 12 amino acids. CDR1 is WSHSY and CDR2 is SAAADI in the germline V gene. After removal of 10 bases from V and 5 bases from J, the junction contained 5 bases not matched to a gene. CDR3 bases: TGCGCCACTAGCGGTAATGACAATGAGCAGTTCTTC. Translating it yields CATSGNDNEQFF.

This rearrangement joins TRBV21-1 to TRBJ2-3; the table's D call, TRBD2, has no DNA check behind it. TRBV21-1 is a recognized pseudogene. The CDR3 has 15 amino acids. Here the CDR3 reads CARKFSGGSTDTQYF. The CDR3 DNA follows: TGTGCCAGGAAATTTAGCGGGGGAAGCACAGATACGCAGTATTTT.

V is TRBV7-8 and J is TRBJ2-2, with D possibly matching TRBD2 (6 bases). This CDR3 spans 18 amino acids. Trimming left V 2 bases short and J 2 bases short, with 18 bases between. Germline CDR1 SGHVS, CDR2 FQNEAQ. The CDR3 region is CASSLRIGGAPNTGELFF. DNA for the CDR3: TGTGCCAGCAGCTTAAGAATCGGCGGGGCCCCTAACACCGGGGAGCTGTTTTTT. The variable domain in full, with the rest retrieved from reference TRBV7-8 and TRBJ2-2, is GAGVSQSPRYKVAKRGQDVALRCDPISGHVSLFWYQQALGQGPEFLTYFQNEAQLDKSGLPSDRFFAERPEGSVSTLKIQRTQQEDSAVYLCASSLRIGGAPNTGELFFGEGSRLTVL.

The chain combines TRBV5-6 with TRBJ2-7; weak D call: TRBD2 (6 bases). This CDR3 is 12 amino acids long. V lost 7 bases and J lost 7, with 15 bases in between. The germline V gene has CDR1 SGHDT and CDR2 YYEEEE. CDR3 residues: CASAKRAREQYF. CDR3 nucleotides: TGTGCCAGCGCTAAGCGGGCACGGGAGCAGTACTTC.